The 24 T cell receptor beta chains reported below all come from one sample, sequenced in a study of T-cell reconstitution after alpha-beta-depleted transplantation in children. During its preparation, the TCRbeta library received unique molecular identifiers. TCRdb re-derived calls from the PCR reads in MiXCR, one entry per CDR3 protein. The sample lists around 300,000 distinct CDR3 sequences, 9.5% to 13% occurring once. Sequenced material: peripheral blood, taken 180 days after TCRalphabeta/CD19-depleted stem cell transplant. Every receptor here comes from a male patient aged 2-10 years who had a stem cell transplant for chronic granulomatous disease, so the T cells may come from the graft donor.

This clonotype was detected ten times or more. The gene calls are TRBV18 and TRBJ2-7; D is undetermined. The germline gives CDR1 KGHSH, CDR2 LQKENI. Between the trimmed V and J ends, which lost 6 bases and 3 bases, there was a span of 12 bases. The CDR3 totals 13 residues. The CDR3 bases are TGTGCCAGCTCCTATAATCGAGACTACGAGCAGTACTTC. Translated: CASSYNRDYEQYF.

This clonotype was detected ten times or more. This rearrangement joins TRBV7-9 to TRBJ2-1, with D unresolved. CDR3 length: 15 residues. The V gene's germline CDR1 is SEHNR and CDR2 FQNEAQ (reference sequence). Deletions cut 6 bases from V and 8 bases from J, with 20 bases between. The CDR3 loop is CASRPLLRLGDEQFF. Here the CDR3 DNA reads TGTGCCAGCAGACCCCTCTTACGTCTAGGCGATGAGCAGTTCTTC.

The V and J genes are TRBV7-2 and TRBJ2-3; 13 bases match TRBD2. V was clipped by 6 bases and J by 3 bases; unmatched bases: 9. Germline V gene sequence: CDR1 SGHTA, CDR2 FQGNSA. CDR3 length: 17 amino acids. Here the CDR3 DNA reads TGTGCCAGCAGTTACCGACTAGCGGGAGGTCTTACAGATACGCAGTATTTT. It specifies CASSYRLAGGLTDTQYF. The full variable domain, rest sourced from reference TRBV7-2 and TRBJ2-3, is GAGVSQSPSNKVTEKGKDVELRCDPISGHTALYWYRQSLGQGLEFLIYFQGNSAPDKSGLPSDRFSAERTGGSVSTLTIQRTQQEDSAVYLCASSYRLAGGLTDTQYFGPGTRLTVL.

This clonotype has a count of ten or more. V gene TRBV5-1 combines with J gene TRBJ2-7; D may match TRBD1 or TRBD2 (5 bases each). Trimming removed 0 bases from V and 6 bases from J, with 13 bases in between. Germline lookup yields CDR1 SGHRS and CDR2 YFSETQ. The CDR3 consists of 14 residues. The CDR3 protein is CASSLGVGDVEQYF. CDR3 nucleotides: TGCGCCAGCAGCTTGGGAGTTGGGGACGTCGAGCAGTACTTC.

The chain carries TRBV12-3 or TRBV12-4 and TRBJ2-1; D possibly corresponds to TRBD2 (7 bases). Trimming took 2 bases from V and 8 from J, leaving 13 bases between them. This CDR3 comprises 14 residues. The CDR3 sequence: CASSLRRGGDEQFF. Written as DNA, the CDR3 is TGTGCCAGCAGTTTAAGACGAGGGGGGGATGAGCAGTTCTTC.

This clonotype was counted many times. V and J are TRBV4-3 and TRBJ2-7; D remains ambiguous. Trimming removed 0 bases from V and 0 bases from J, with 15 bases in between. Germline V lookup: CDR1 LGHNA, CDR2 YSLEER. The CDR3 has 17 amino acids. CDR3 in amino acids: CASSQDNRHRTSYEQYF. For the CDR3, the DNA is TGCGCCAGCAGCCAAGATAATAGACACCGGACCTCCTACGAGCAGTACTTC.

By share, this clonotype ranks as medium-sized. The rearrangement uses TRBV5-4 and TRBJ2-7, with TRBD2 matching 13 bases. J was trimmed by 3 bases and V by 4 bases; bases with no gene match: 10. CDR1 SGHNT and CDR2 YYREEE come from the germline V gene (reference sequence). This CDR3 is built from 17 residues. CDR3: CASSLRVGTSGNYEQYF. DNA for the CDR3: TGTGCCAGCAGCCTAAGAGTTGGGACTAGCGGGAACTACGAGCAGTACTTC. The complete variable domain, with remaining parts taken from reference TRBV5-4 and TRBJ2-7, reads ETGVTQSPTHLIKTRGQQVTLRCSSQSGHNTVSWYQQALGQGPQFIFQYYREEENGRGNFPPRFSGLQFPNYSSELNVNALELDDSALYLCASSLRVGTSGNYEQYFGPGTRLTVT.

This clonotype occurred many times. This chain links TRBV5-4 with TRBJ2-1, with TRBD1 matching 7 bases. The V and J ends lost 4 bases and 8 bases, in that order; junction bases with no gene match: 9. The germline gives CDR1 SGHNT, CDR2 YYREEE (reference sequence). The CDR3 spans 14 residues. In nucleotides, the CDR3 is TGTGCCAGCAGCCCACCCACAGGGGTCCATGAGCAGTTCTTC. This codes for CASSPPTGVHEQFF. Complete variable domain (other parts from reference TRBV5-4 and TRBJ2-1): ETGVTQSPTHLIKTRGQQVTLRCSSQSGHNTVSWYQQALGQGPQFIFQYYREEENGRGNFPPRFSGLQFPNYSSELNVNALELDDSALYLCASSPPTGVHEQFFGPGTRLTVL.

This clonotype was seen many times. The chain recombines TRBV5-1 with TRBJ2-5; the D gene could be TRBD1 or TRBD2 (5 bases each). The CDR3 has 14 amino acids. Trimming removed 0 bases from V and 1 base from J, with 7 bases in between. Germline assignment: CDR1 SGHRS and CDR2 YFSETQ. The CDR3: CASSLAGGQETQYF. The DNA for the CDR3 is TGCGCCAGCAGCTTGGCTGGGGGCCAAGAGACCCAGTACTTC.

This clonotype was found many times. The rearrangement links TRBV28 to TRBJ1-5; D not certain. Deletions cut 3 bases from V and 7 bases from J, with 28 bases between. Per germline, CDR1 MDHEN and CDR2 SYDVKM. The CDR3 is 19 amino acids. The DNA for the CDR3 is TGTGCCAGCAGTTTTAGTAGAACATCTATGGTGGGCCGGCTCCAGCCCCAGCATTTT. Protein product: CASSFSRTSMVGRLQPQHF.

This clonotype was observed at least ten times. V usage is TRBV20-1 and J usage is TRBJ2-7, with D hard to call. Germline assignment: CDR1 DFQATT and CDR2 SNEGSKA (reference sequence). Deletions cut 1 base from V and 7 bases from J, with 20 bases between. The CDR3 runs 15 residues. The CDR3 spells CSARAEGSGSLEQYF. CDR3 nucleotides: TGCAGTGCTAGAGCGGAAGGGTCCGGAAGTCTAGAGCAGTACTTC.

This clonotype was picked up many times. The J gene is TRBJ1-2, the V gene TRBV27; the match to TRBD1 covers 8 bases. The CDR3 is 13 residues long. Looked up from germline, CDR1 is MNHEY and CDR2 is SMNVEV (reference sequence). The V and J ends lost 5 bases and 4 bases, in that order; junction bases with no gene match: 3. In DNA, the CDR3 is TGTGCCAGCAGTAGGACAGGGCCCTATGGCTACACCTTC. Translated: CASSRTGPYGYTF.

This clonotype was recorded many times. V and J are TRBV5-1 and TRBJ2-2, with D unresolved. Germline V gene data show CDR1 as SGHRS and CDR2 as YFSETQ. The CDR3 contains 12 residues. V lost 4 bases to trimming and J lost 10 bases, with 11 bases between them. The CDR3 loop reads CASSVSNSELFF. The CDR3 nucleotides read TGCGCCAGCAGCGTATCAAATTCGGAGCTGTTTTTT. The full variable domain, in which reference TRBV5-1 and TRBJ2-2 provide the parts outside the CDR3, is KAGVTQTPRYLIKTRGQQVTLSCSPISGHRSVSWYQQTPGQGLQFLFEYFSETQRNKGNFPGRFSGRQFSNSRSEMNVSTLELGDSALYLCASSVSNSELFFGEGSRLTVL.

A word on this clonotype: One base away lies a much larger clone, so this may be a sequencing read error. V is TRBV6-2 or TRBV6-3 and J is TRBJ2-1; D is possibly TRBD2 (6 bases). This CDR3 is built from 15 residues. V lost 5 bases to trimming and J lost 1 base, with 12 bases between them. The germline V gene has CDR1 MNHEY and CDR2 SVGEGT. CDR3 sequence: CASSLRGNSYNEQFF. The DNA of the CDR3 is TGTGCCAGCAGTCTCCGGGGGAATTCCTACAATGAGCAGTTCTTC.

This clonotype was recorded many times. The rearrangement joins TRBV5-5 to TRBJ2-4; tentatively, D is TRBD2 (5 bases). CDR3 size: 14 residues. The germline V and J ends were trimmed by 3 bases and 7 bases, with 14 bases remaining between them. The germline V gene has CDR1 SGHKS and CDR2 YYEKEE (reference sequence). The CDR3 DNA follows: TGTGCCAGCAGCTCCCCCGGCAGGAGGAACATTCAGTACTTC. This sequence encodes CASSSPGRRNIQYF.

Many counts were recorded for this clonotype. The CDR3 coding sequence is TGTGCCAGCAGCCAGGGGACTAGCGGTTCGCGATCCTACAATGAGCAGTTCTTC. Protein product: CASSQGTSGSRSYNEQFF. V is TRBV7-8 and J is TRBJ2-1; 11 bases are shared with TRBD2. CDR3 length: 18 residues. The junction had 10 bases not matched to a gene; V was cut back by 5 bases and J by 1 base. CDR1 is SGHVS, CDR2 FQNEAQ, per germline.

In this sample, this clonotype turned up many times. V gene TRBV20-1 combines with J gene TRBJ2-2; D gene unclear. This CDR3 has 15 amino acids. Germline CDR1 reads DFQATT; CDR2 reads SNEGSKA (reference sequence). Trimming took 2 bases from V and 6 from J, leaving 16 bases between them. The CDR3 here is CSARQASLEAGELFF. In nucleotides, the CDR3 is TGCAGTGCTAGACAGGCCTCCCTAGAAGCCGGGGAGCTGTTTTTT.

This clonotype was seen ten or more times. V usage is TRBV12-3 or TRBV12-4 and J usage is TRBJ2-7; D may be TRBD1 (5 bases). The ends were cut back, 2 bases at V and 10 bases at J, with 18 bases in the middle. This CDR3 comprises 14 residues. The CDR3 here is CASSLSLQDTIQYF. The CDR3 bases are TGTGCCAGCAGTTTATCATTGCAGGACACGATTCAGTACTTC.

This clonotype was recorded many times. The DNA of the CDR3 is TGCGCCAGCAGCCAAGATGGGGGCAATCAGCCCCAGCATTTT. This sequence encodes CASSQDGGNQPQHF. This chain joins TRBV4-3 and TRBJ1-5; no firm D call. V was clipped by 0 bases and J by 2 bases, with 5 bases between them. The CDR3 runs 14 residues. CDR1 and CDR2 from the germline V gene are LGHNA and YSLEER.

This clonotype was counted only a few times. The V and J genes are TRBV2 and TRBJ1-1; D unclear. Germline CDR1 is SNHLY and CDR2 is FYNNEI. This CDR3 is 14 amino acids long. With 6 bases removed from V and 2 bases from J, the gap between germline ends came to 13 bases. The CDR3 DNA sequence: TGTGCCAGCAGCAAAGGAGGCTCAAACACTGAAGCTTTCTTT. Its translation: CASSKGGSNTEAFF.

In its sample, this clonotype was seen many times. V is TRBV12-3 or TRBV12-4 and J is TRBJ2-5, with unresolved D. Trimming removed 6 bases from V and 1 base from J, with 3 bases in between. CDR3 length: 11 amino acids. This chain's CDR3 is CASRTQETQYF. CDR3 nucleotide sequence: TGTGCCAGCAGGACCCAAGAGACCCAGTACTTC.

In this sample, this clonotype turned up once. A much larger clone lies a single base off, so this may be a read error. The chain links TRBV6-2 or TRBV6-3 to TRBJ2-3; TRBD2 matches 7 bases. The CDR3 is made up of 18 amino acids. The germline CDR1 and CDR2 sequences are MNHEY and SVGEGT. The V and J ends lost 2 bases and 6 bases, in that order; junction bases with no gene match: 17. In nucleotides, the CDR3 is TGTGCCAGCAGTTACGGCGTTGGGCGGGAGTCCGTTTCGGATACGCAGTATTTT. This codes for CASSYGVGRESVSDTQYF.

This clonotype was seen ten or more times. The chain employs TRBV7-9 and TRBJ2-2; no clear D. Germline CDR1 is SEHNR and CDR2 is FQNEAQ (reference sequence). V shed 10 bases and J shed 7 bases, with 7 bases lying between them. This CDR3 is built from 10 residues. The CDR3 coding sequence is TGTGCCACCGAGTACGGGGAGCTGTTTTTT. Encoded protein: CATEYGELFF.

This clonotype was counted ten times or more. The CDR3: CASSFSFAGDLRDTQYF. The CDR3 nucleotides read TGTGCCAGCAGTTTTTCCTTCGCGGGGGATCTCAGGGATACGCAGTATTTT. V and J are TRBV12-3 or TRBV12-4 and TRBJ2-3; 7 bases map to TRBD2. The CDR3 length is 17 residues. The J segment lost 6 bases and the V segment lost 3 bases, leaving 15 bases of the junction unmatched.